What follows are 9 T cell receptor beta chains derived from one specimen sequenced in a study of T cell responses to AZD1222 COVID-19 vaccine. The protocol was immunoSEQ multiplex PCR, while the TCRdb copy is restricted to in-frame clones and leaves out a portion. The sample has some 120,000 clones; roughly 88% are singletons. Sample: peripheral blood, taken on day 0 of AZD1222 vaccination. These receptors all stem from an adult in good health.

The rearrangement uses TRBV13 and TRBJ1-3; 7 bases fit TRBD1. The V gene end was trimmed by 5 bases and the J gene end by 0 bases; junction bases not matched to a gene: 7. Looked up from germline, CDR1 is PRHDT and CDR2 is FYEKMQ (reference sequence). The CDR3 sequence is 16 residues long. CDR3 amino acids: CASSPPGTDSGNTIYF. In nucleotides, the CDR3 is TGTGCCAGCAGCCCGCCGGGGACAGACTCTGGAAACACCATATATTTT.

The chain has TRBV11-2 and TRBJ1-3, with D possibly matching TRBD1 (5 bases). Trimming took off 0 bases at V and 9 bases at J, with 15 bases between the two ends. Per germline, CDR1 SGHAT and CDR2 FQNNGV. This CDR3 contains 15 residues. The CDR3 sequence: CASSLDPGLKPTIYF. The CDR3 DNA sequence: TGTGCCAGCAGCTTAGATCCGGGACTCAAACCCACCATATATTTT.

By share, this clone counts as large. The CDR3 region has the DNA TGCAGCGTACTGGAGGGGGCTAATTCACCCCTCCACTTT. It yields the protein CSVLEGANSPLHF. The chain uses TRBV29-1 and TRBJ1-6; TRBD1 aligns across 7 bases. The CDR3 extends over 13 amino acids. Trimming removed 6 bases from V and 6 bases from J; junction bases left unmatched: 5. CDR1 and CDR2 (germline): SQVTM, ANQGSEA. The entire variable domain, with the rest obtained from reference TRBV29-1 and TRBJ1-6, is as follows: SAVISQKPSRDICQRGTSLTIQCQVDSQVTMMFWYRQQPGQSLTLIATANQGSEATYESGFVIDKFPISRPNLTFSTLTVSNMSPEDSSIYLCSVLEGANSPLHFGNGTRLTVT.

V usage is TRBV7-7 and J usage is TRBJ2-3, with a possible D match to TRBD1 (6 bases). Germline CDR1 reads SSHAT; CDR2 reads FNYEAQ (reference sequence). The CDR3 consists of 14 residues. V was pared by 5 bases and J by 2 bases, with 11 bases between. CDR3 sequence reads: CASSPDRHTDTQYF. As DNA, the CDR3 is TGTGCCAGCAGCCCCGACAGGCACACAGATACGCAGTATTTT.

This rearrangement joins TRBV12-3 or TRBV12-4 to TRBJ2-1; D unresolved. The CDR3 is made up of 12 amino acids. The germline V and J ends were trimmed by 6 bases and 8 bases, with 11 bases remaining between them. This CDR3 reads CASRLGQDEQFF. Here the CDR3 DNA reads TGTGCCAGCAGACTGGGCCAGGATGAGCAGTTCTTC.

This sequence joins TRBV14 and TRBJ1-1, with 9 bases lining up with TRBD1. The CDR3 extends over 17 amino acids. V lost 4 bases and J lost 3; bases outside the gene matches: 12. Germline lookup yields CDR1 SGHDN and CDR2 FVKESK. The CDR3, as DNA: TGTGCCAGCAGCCCTTTCGCGGGACAGGGATTCGACACTGAAGCTTTCTTT. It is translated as CASSPFAGQGFDTEAFF.

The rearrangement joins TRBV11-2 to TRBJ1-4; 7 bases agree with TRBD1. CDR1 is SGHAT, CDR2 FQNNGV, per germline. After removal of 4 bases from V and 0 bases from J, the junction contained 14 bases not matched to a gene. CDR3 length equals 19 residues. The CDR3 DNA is TGTGCCAGCAGCTCCTTGCTAGGGGGCAGAAGGGCAACTAATGAAAAACTGTTTTTT. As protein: CASSSLLGGRRATNEKLFF.

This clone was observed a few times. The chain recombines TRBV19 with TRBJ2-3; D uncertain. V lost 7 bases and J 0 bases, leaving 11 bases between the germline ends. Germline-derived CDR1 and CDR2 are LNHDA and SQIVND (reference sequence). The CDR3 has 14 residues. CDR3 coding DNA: TGTGCCAGTAAATCCGGACGGAGCACAGATACGCAGTATTTT. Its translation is CASKSGRSTDTQYF.

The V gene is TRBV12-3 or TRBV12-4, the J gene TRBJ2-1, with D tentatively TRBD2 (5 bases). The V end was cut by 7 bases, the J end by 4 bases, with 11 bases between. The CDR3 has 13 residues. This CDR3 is CASTPGIYNEQFF. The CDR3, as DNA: TGTGCCAGCACCCCGGGAATATACAATGAGCAGTTCTTC.